Detailed here is one T cell receptor beta chain. Its antigen is currently unknown. CDR1 is LGHDT, CDR2 YNNKEL, per germline (reference sequence). The CDR3 has 12 residues. The sample belongs to a study of T cells expressing NK-cell markers. About the study: Researchers got TCR beta repertoires out of sorted CD3+CD56+NKG2C+, CD3+CD56+NKG2C- and CD3+CD56-NKG2C+ T cells. HCMV seropositivity characterized most of the eight sequenced donors, and seronegativity one. Study results and caveats: The share of CD8+ T cells held by dominant NKG2C+ clonotypes was roughly 1.0-8% in several donors. Researchers report these clonotypes also headed the CD3+CD56-NKG2C+ fraction in a handful of donors.

With the 5' RACE reads reprocessed, TCRdb shows one record per CDR3 protein and no DNA. This sample's table has some 460,000 distinct CDR3 sequences. Material: blood T cells: a sorted CD56 or NKG2C T cell subset, CD4+ or CD8+ T cells, or bulk PBMC T cells (not recorded which). The source is a woman aged 50 to 65 in good health. The chain employs TRBV3-1 and TRBJ1-6; TCRdb selects TRBD1, and the lack of DNA leaves this call unchecked. The CDR3 reads CATGQGYSPLHF.